This record covers a single T cell receptor (beta chain). Its antigen is still unknown. The germline gives CDR1 DFQATT, CDR2 SNEGSKA (reference sequence). CDR3 size: 13 residues. Trimming took 3 bases from V and 2 from J; bases not matched to a gene: 2. TCRdb reprocessed the 5' RACE reads with MiXCR, giving one entry per CDR3 protein. Of 500,000 to 650,000 distinct CDR3 sequences listed, approximately 20% are singletons. This sample was included in a study of identical twins. The study's findings and limits: Zero-insertion analyses could be partly confounded by invariant MAIT and iNKT cells. Excess sharing by twins proved weaker in beta out-of-frame sequences. Insertions were fewer in abundant cord blood beta clonotypes, whereas memory repertoires showed none of this pattern.

The data were also submitted as part of a second study, on yellow fever vaccine responses in identical twins.

The clonotype comes from a woman younger than 35 in good health. The sample was CD4+ T cells sorted from blood. This chain uses TRBV20-1 with TRBJ2-5, with 8 bases that match TRBD1. CDR3 sequence reads: CSASHRGQETQYF. The CDR3 region has the DNA TGCAGTGCTAGTCACAGGGGGCAAGAGACCCAGTACTTC.